In this sample, the clone carrying this T cell receptor beta chain turned up once. Its antigen is still unknown. Trimming removed 3 bases from V and 0 bases from J; junction bases left unmatched: 6. Germline values: CDR1 GTSNPN, CDR2 SVGIG (reference sequence). The CDR3 loop spans 15 amino acids. PCR was performed using 60 Vbeta and 13 Jbeta primers. Repertoires were generated with immunoSEQ multiplex PCR, while TCRdb's copy carries only in-frame clones and drops some. The sample carries some 150,000 clones, more than 65% recorded once. The sample is drawn from a study of cytomegalovirus exposure and HLA in healthy donors. Study findings and constraints: Altogether, some 170 TCR beta chains were recorded as cytomegalovirus-associated.

The chain couples TRBV30 to TRBJ2-7, with 9 bases aligning to TRBD1. This clonotype originated in a man between 45 and 60 years old in good health and CMV-seropositive. The specimen sequenced was PBMCs. The CDR3 DNA is TGTGCCTGGAGCGCTACAGGGGGCCACTCCTACGAGCAGTACTTC. This sequence encodes CAWSATGGHSYEQYF. Using reference TRBV30 and TRBJ2-7 for the parts outside the CDR3, the full variable domain is SQTIHQWPATLVQPVGSPLSLECTVEGTSNPNLYWYRQAAGRGLQLLFYSVGIGQISSEVPQNLSASRPQDRQFILSSKKLLLSDSGFYLCAWSATGGHSYEQYFGPGTRLTVT.